The 4 T cell receptor beta chains presented below share a single source sample, sequenced in a study of blood T cells in healthy people across ages. Using a J-beta primer mix together with a sample-barcoded 5' primer, a second PCR was run for about 6 to 12 cycles. Each CDR3 protein gets one entry after TCRdb re-called the 5' RACE reads with MiXCR. Seen here are just under 900,000 distinct CDR3 sequences, roughly 26% observed once, and the top ten hold roughly a sixth. The source material was blood. The receptor source for this set is an elderly woman in good health.

In this sample, this clonotype turned up a few times. The gene calls are TRBV2 and TRBJ1-6; D is ambiguous. V lost 5 bases and J lost 7, with 9 bases in between. CDR1 is SNHLY, CDR2 FYNNEI, per germline. The CDR3 has 13 residues. The CDR3 DNA follows: TGTGCCAGCAGTCCTACCTCGAATTCACCCCTCCACTTT. Protein product: CASSPTSNSPLHF.

The gene calls are TRBV5-1 and TRBJ2-3, with D hard to call. Trimming removed 0 bases at V and 4 bases at J, with 9 bases between. Germline CDR1 SGHRS, CDR2 YFSETQ. The CDR3 has 14 amino acids. This CDR3 reads CASSLVYRADTQYF. The DNA of the CDR3 is TGCGCCAGCAGCTTGGTTTACCGCGCAGATACGCAGTATTTT.

A single count supports this clonotype. V and J are TRBV2 and TRBJ1-1; 11 nucleotides align to TRBD1. Germline assignment: CDR1 SNHLY and CDR2 FYNNEI. The CDR3 sequence is 13 residues long. Unmatched junction bases numbered 5, after V lost 4 bases and J lost 10 bases. The CDR3 DNA reads as TGTGCCAGCAGTGGCGGACAGGGGGCTTTAGCTTTCTTT. It translates to CASSGGQGALAFF.

At least ten counts were recorded for this clonotype. The chain couples TRBV7-9 to TRBJ2-5; no clear D gene. Trimming took off 1 base at V and 2 bases at J, with 11 bases between the two ends. Germline CDR1 SEHNR, CDR2 FQNEAQ (reference sequence). The CDR3 extends over 15 amino acids. CDR3 coding DNA: TGTGCCAGCAGCTTAGATGTCCTGAAACAAGAGACCCAGTACTTC. Protein sequence: CASSLDVLKQETQYF.